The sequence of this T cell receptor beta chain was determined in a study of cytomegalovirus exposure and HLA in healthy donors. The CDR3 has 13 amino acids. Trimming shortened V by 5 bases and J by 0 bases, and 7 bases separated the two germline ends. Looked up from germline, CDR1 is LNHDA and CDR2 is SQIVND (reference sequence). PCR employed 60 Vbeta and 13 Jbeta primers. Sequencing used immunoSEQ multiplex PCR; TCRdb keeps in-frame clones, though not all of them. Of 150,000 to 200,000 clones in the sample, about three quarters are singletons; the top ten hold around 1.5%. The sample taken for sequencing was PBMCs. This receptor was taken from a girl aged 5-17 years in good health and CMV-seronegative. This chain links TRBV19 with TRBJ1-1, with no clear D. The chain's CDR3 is CASSPSLNTEAFF. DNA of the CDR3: TGTGCCAGTAGTCCATCCCTGAACACTGAAGCTTTCTTT.